A selection of T cell receptor beta chains follows, all from one sample in a study of T cells after yellow fever vaccination. TCRdb re-analysed the 5' RACE reads in MiXCR, keeping a single row per CDR3 protein. The table lists approximately 93,000 distinct CDR3 sequences, around 5.5% of them singletons. Sequences were derived from CD8+ T cells sorted from PBMCs, sampled 10 days after the yellow fever booster vaccination. The receptors shown here come from a man younger than 35 who received the YFV17D yellow fever vaccine. CDR3s include the opening cysteine and the closing phenylalanine or tryptophan. The order of the fields is J gene, D gene, clone size, V gene, CDR3 DNA, CDR3 protein. D genes are given only for firm matches. Clone size is shown for a subset of rows, as once, few, many or a class of expanded clone.

>TRBJ1-5|-|-|TRBV7-9
TGTGCCAGCAGCCATTCAGGGCGCAATCAGCCCCAGCATTTT
CASSHSGRNQPQHF
>TRBJ1-6|-|-|TRBV18
TGTGCCAGCTCACTGGGAATTCAAGATGGGGGTCCACCCCTCCACTTT
CASSLGIQDGGPPLHF
>TRBJ1-1|-|few|TRBV27
TGTGCCAGCAGTATGATTGGGGGAAACACTGAAGCTTTCTTT
CASSMIGGNTEAFF
>TRBJ1-2|-|-|TRBV3-1
TGTGCCAGCAGCCAGAGTTTGGCAAACTATGGCTACACCTTC
CASSQSLANYGYTF
>TRBJ1-1|-|few|TRBV10-3
TGTGCCATCAGTGAGTCTGAGAACACTGAAGCTTTCTTT
CAISESENTEAFF
>TRBJ2-6|-|-|TRBV5-1
TGCGCCAGCAGCTTGGGCGGGTCGAGGGCCAACGTCCTGACTTTC
CASSLGGSRANVLTF
>TRBJ1-1|-|-|TRBV4-1
TGCGCCAGCAGCCAAGTGATTGTTGGGACTGAAGCTTTCTTT
CASSQVIVGTEAFF
>TRBJ2-1|TRBD2|-|TRBV19
TGTGCCAGTAGTAGGTCGAGCGGGGGGCCATACAATGAGCAGTTCTTC
CASSRSSGGPYNEQFF
>TRBJ2-3|-|-|TRBV29-1
TGCAGCGTTGATCCCCCCGTGGTGGGAGGGGGCGGTTCTAGCACAGATACGCAGTATTTT
CSVDPPVVGGGGSSTDTQYF
>TRBJ1-2|-|-|TRBV6-2/TRBV6-3
TGTGCCAGCAGATACGACCCGTGGACAGCAGAGAGGCTCGATGGCTACACCTTC
CASRYDPWTAERLDGYTF
>TRBJ2-1|-|few|TRBV7-6
TGTGCCAGCAGCCCTCATCGTGCGTCCTACAATGAGCAGTTCTTC
CASSPHRASYNEQFF
>TRBJ2-1|-|few|TRBV6-6
TGTGCCAGCAGTACAGGACAGCTCGAACAGTTCTTC
CASSTGQLEQFF
>TRBJ1-1|-|many|TRBV4-1
TGCGCCAGCAGCCACAGGCGGAACACTGAAGCTTTCTTT
CASSHRRNTEAFF
>TRBJ2-1|-|-|TRBV20-1
TGCAGTGCGAGGGGGAGTACATACAATGAGCAGTTCTTC
CSARGSTYNEQFF
>TRBJ1-1|-|few|TRBV19
TGTGCCAGCACCCGACGTAGCACTGAAGCTTTCTTT
CASTRRSTEAFF
>TRBJ1-5|-|few|TRBV9
TGTGCCAGCAGCGCAGGGTTTAGCAATCAGCCCCAGCATTTT
CASSAGFSNQPQHF
>TRBJ2-1|TRBD1|-|TRBV4-1
TGCGCCAGCAGCCAAAACCGACAGGGGGCGGGTGAGCAGTTCTTC
CASSQNRQGAGEQFF
>TRBJ1-5|-|many|TRBV19
TGTGCCAGTAGACAAAGGTCGTTAGATAGCAATCAGCCCCAGCATTTT
CASRQRSLDSNQPQHF
>TRBJ2-2|-|few|TRBV5-1
TGCGCCAGCAGCTTGGTGGACGATAACACCGGGGAGCTGTTTTTT
CASSLVDDNTGELFF
>TRBJ2-2|TRBD1|many|TRBV7-2
TGTGCCAGCAGCCCTCAAATCCGGGACAGGGAATACACCGGGGAGCTGTTTTTT
CASSPQIRDREYTGELFF
>TRBJ1-4|TRBD1|-|TRBV5-1
TGCGCCAGCAGCTACCGGACAGGGCGATTTAAAAAACTGTTTTTT
CASSYRTGRFKKLFF
>TRBJ2-7|-|-|TRBV7-8
TGTGCCAGCAGCCCCCGAGAAGGGAGAACCTACGAGCAGTACTTC
CASSPREGRTYEQYF
>TRBJ1-3|-|-|TRBV7-6
TGTGCCAGCAGCCCTGAGGGTTACTCTGGAAACACCATATATTTT
CASSPEGYSGNTIYF
>TRBJ2-3|-|few|TRBV5-1
TGCGCCAGCAGCTTAGGACTCTTACGCTTCACAGATACGCAGTATTTT
CASSLGLLRFTDTQYF
>TRBJ2-2|-|-|TRBV7-9
TGTGCCAGCAGCTTTAGGCTTCAAGGACTTCTAGGCACCGGGGAGCTGTTTTTT
CASSFRLQGLLGTGELFF
>TRBJ2-7|TRBD1|-|TRBV4-3
TGCGCCAGCAGCCAATACAGGGGGTCCTACGAGCAGTACTTC
CASSQYRGSYEQYF
>TRBJ1-2|-|few|TRBV15
TGTGCCACCAGCAGAGATCACGGTTTGGCAGGGAACTATGGCTACACCTTC
CATSRDHGLAGNYGYTF
>TRBJ1-2|-|-|TRBV4-1
TGCGCCAGCAGCCCAAGGGTGGGAGCTAACTATGGCTACACCTTC
CASSPRVGANYGYTF
>TRBJ1-1|-|few|TRBV7-9
TGTGCCACCCGGACGGAAACGCGAGGCACTGAAGCTTTCTTT
CATRTETRGTEAFF
>TRBJ2-6|-|many|TRBV6-5
TGTGCCAGCAGTCACGGGTACGGGATCACACCCCCAACTGGGGCCAACGTCCTGACTTTC
CASSHGYGITPPTGANVLTF
>TRBJ1-2|-|few|TRBV21-1
TGTGCCAACCTCGCGGGGACAGATGATGGCTACACCTTC
CANLAGTDDGYTF
>TRBJ2-2|TRBD2|many|TRBV4-2
TGTGGGACTAGCGGGGGCCCCGGGGAGCTGTTTTTT
CGTSGGPGELFF
>TRBJ2-5|-|few|TRBV13
TGTGCCAGCATCAAAAGGGGGGTTTACCAAGAGACCCAGTACTTC
CASIKRGVYQETQYF
>TRBJ1-2|-|-|TRBV4-1
TGCGCCAGCAGCCCCCCGGGTCTTAACTATGGCTACACCTTC
CASSPPGLNYGYTF
>TRBJ2-1|-|many|TRBV13
TGTGCCAGCAGCACTTCCCGGGGGACAGAGCAGTTCTTC
CASSTSRGTEQFF
>TRBJ1-2|-|-|TRBV18
TGTACCAGCTCACCTGACAACTTTGGCTACACCTTC
CTSSPDNFGYTF
>TRBJ2-1|TRBD2|many|TRBV12-3/TRBV12-4
TGTGCCAGCAGTGTAGCGGGGGGCCTATACAATGAGCAGTTCTTC
CASSVAGGLYNEQFF
>TRBJ1-1|-|few|TRBV15
TGTGCCACCAGCAGAGGAGGGAACACTGAAGCTTTCTTT
CATSRGGNTEAFF
>TRBJ2-7|TRBD2|few|TRBV4-1
TGCGCCAGCAGCCCACAAAGCGGGGGGACCTACGAGCAGTACTTC
CASSPQSGGTYEQYF
>TRBJ2-7|-|-|TRBV4-3
TGCGCCAGCAGCCAAGGGGATCCGTTCAGGGATGTTTTCGGGTCCTACGAGCAGTACTTC
CASSQGDPFRDVFGSYEQYF